Listed below are T cell receptor beta chains from one sample, sequenced in a study of blood T cell repertoires in COVID-19. Profiled with immunoSEQ multiplex PCR; TCRdb holds only in-frame clones, not every one. Of more than 150,000 clones listed, around 80% are singletons. Sequenced input: peripheral blood. These receptor sequences come from a woman aged 55 to 70 with acute or convalescent COVID-19. Each CDR3 is given with its conserved first and last residue. A D gene is named only where the DNA matches it firmly. For some rows the clone size is stated as once, few or many, or as a class when expanded; others skip it.

v_call,clone_size,d_call,j_call,cdr3_nt,cdr3_aa
TRBV7-2,-,TRBD1,TRBJ1-2,TGTGCCAGCAGCTTATGGACAGGGGACGGTGGCTACACCTTC,CASSLWTGDGGYTF
TRBV28,-,TRBD1,TRBJ1-2,TGTGCCAGCACCGGGACAGCCCTCTATGGCTACACCTTC,CASTGTALYGYTF
TRBV29-1,-,-,TRBJ1-2,TGCAGCGTGACCTCGGGGTATGGCTACACCTTC,CSVTSGYGYTF
TRBV12-3/TRBV12-4,-,-,TRBJ2-7,TGTGCCAGCAGCTTCTTATCCCGCGGCGAGCAGTACTTC,CASSFLSRGEQYF
TRBV6-5,-,TRBD1,TRBJ1-4,TGTGCCAGTAGGTTGGAGGGACAGGGGAGTGAAAAACTGTTTTTT,CASRLEGQGSEKLFF
TRBV14,-,TRBD2,TRBJ2-1,TGTGCCAGCAGCCCTCGAGGAGAGGCTAGCGGGGGGGACTACAATGAGCAGTTCTTC,CASSPRGEASGGDYNEQFF
TRBV7-9,once,-,TRBJ1-2,TGTGCCAGCAGCTTAGCGTGGGACACTGACTATGGCTACACCTTC,CASSLAWDTDYGYTF
TRBV3-1/TRBV3-2,few,TRBD1,TRBJ2-4,TGTGCCAGCAGCCAAGAGGGACAGGTGGCCAAAAACATTCAGTACTTC,CASSQEGQVAKNIQYF
TRBV5-7,-,-,TRBJ2-4,TGTGCCAGCAGCTTGATTTCAGGGGCATTGGCCAAAAACATTCAGTACTTC,CASSLISGALAKNIQYF
TRBV11-2,-,TRBD2,TRBJ2-1,TGTGCCAGCAGCTTAGATAAAGGGACTATTAGGAAGTTCTTC,CASSLDKGTIRKFF
TRBV5-4,-,TRBD1,TRBJ2-1,TGTGCCAGCATGGACAGGGCCTGGGATGAGCAGTTCTTC,CASMDRAWDEQFF
TRBV6-5,-,TRBD1,TRBJ1-2,TGTGCCAGCAGCTTCACAGGGGTAGCCTATGGCTACACCTTC,CASSFTGVAYGYTF
TRBV7-6,once,-,TRBJ1-2,TGTGCCAGCAGCTTAGAGACAGGTTCGGGCTACACCTTC,CASSLETGSGYTF
TRBV18,-,-,TRBJ1-1,TGTGCCAGCTCACCCGGTCGGTTGAACACTGAAGCTTTCTTT,CASSPGRLNTEAFF
TRBV24-1,-,TRBD2,TRBJ2-1,TGTGCCACCAGTGATCCCCTCGGTGTTGGAGCGGGGACTAACAATGAGCAGTTCTTC,CATSDPLGVGAGTNNEQFF
TRBV12-3/TRBV12-4,once,-,TRBJ2-1,TGTGCCAGCAGTGACCCAGGAACTGAGCAGTTCTTC,CASSDPGTEQFF
TRBV11-2,-,-,TRBJ2-7,TGTGCCAGCAGTTCCTCCCTCGTAGGAGCCTACGAGCAGTACTTC,CASSSSLVGAYEQYF
TRBV5-4,-,-,TRBJ1-6,TGTGCCAGCAGCCCTACAGGTTATAATTCACCCCTCCACTTT,CASSPTGYNSPLHF
TRBV7-9,-,-,TRBJ2-7,TGTGCCAGCAGCCCGGCTGGGGCGGGAGAGCAGTACTTC,CASSPAGAGEQYF
TRBV10-2,-,-,TRBJ2-7,TGCGCCAGCAGTGAGTCCGGCAGGGCGTACTCCTACGAGCAGTACTTC,CASSESGRAYSYEQYF
TRBV19,-,TRBD1,TRBJ1-2,TGTGCCTGTAGCTCTCGGACAGGGGGCTTTGGCTACACCTTC,CACSSRTGGFGYTF
TRBV18,-,TRBD1,TRBJ2-3,TGTGCCAGCTCACCGCTGGGACAGGGCGAGGGAGATACGCAGTATTTT,CASSPLGQGEGDTQYF
TRBV4-2,-,TRBD1,TRBJ2-1,TGTGCCAGCAGCCCGGAGTGGGACAGGTCTTACAATGAGCAGTTCTTC,CASSPEWDRSYNEQFF
TRBV2,-,-,TRBJ1-1,TGTGCCAGCAGTGAGGGGGGGGGTTACACTGAAGCTTTCTTT,CASSEGGGYTEAFF
TRBV5-1,once,TRBD1,TRBJ1-4,TGCGCCAGCAGCTCGCCAGGGACAGGGGCTTATGAAAAACTGTTTTTT,CASSSPGTGAYEKLFF
TRBV5-4,-,-,TRBJ1-2,TGTGCCAGCAGCTTATCATCGTACGGGGATGGCTACACCTTC,CASSLSSYGDGYTF
TRBV10-3,few,TRBD1,TRBJ2-7,TGTGCCATCAGTAGGACAGGGGGCCCGGACGAGCAGTACTTC,CAISRTGGPDEQYF
TRBV28,-,-,TRBJ1-5,TGTGCCAGCAGCAGGGATAGCAATCAGCCCCAGCATTTT,CASSRDSNQPQHF
TRBV15,-,-,TRBJ1-1,TGTGCCACCAGCAGCCGGGGGGCCCCTGCCGAGGAAGCTTTCTTT,CATSSRGAPAEEAFF
TRBV5-1,-,TRBD1,TRBJ2-3,TGCGCCAGCACATTACAGGGGACAGATACGCAGTATTTT,CASTLQGTDTQYF
TRBV5-4,-,TRBD2,TRBJ2-7,TGTGCCAGCAGCTCTACGTTAGCGGGGGGGTACGAGCAGTACTTC,CASSSTLAGGYEQYF
TRBV6-1,-,TRBD1,TRBJ2-3,TGTGCCAGCAGTGACCGGGGACAGGGGGCTCCAGATACGCAGTATTTT,CASSDRGQGAPDTQYF
TRBV3-1/TRBV3-2,once,TRBD1,TRBJ1-1,TGTGCCAGCAGCCTTAGGGACAGGGGGAACACTGAAGCTTTCTTT,CASSLRDRGNTEAFF
TRBV5-1,-,-,TRBJ2-7,TGCGCCAGCAGCCTAGGCGGAGGGCTCGTATACGAGCAGTACTTC,CASSLGGGLVYEQYF